Listed here is a single T cell receptor beta chain. Produced via immunoSEQ multiplex PCR; TCRdb's table is partial and in-frame only. The data hold around 28,000 clones, with approximately 90% observed a single time. This sample was taken from a study of control samples from healthy donors and cancer patients. CDR3 length: 12 residues. Trimming left V 11 bases short and J 3 bases short, with 11 bases between. Specimen: PBMCs. The clonotype was recovered from a middle-aged woman with lung cancer. The V call is TRBV12-3 or TRBV12-4, the J call TRBJ2-1; tentative D call: TRBD2 (7 bases). DNA of the CDR3: TGTGCCGGGGGGGCCGACTACAATGAGCAGTTCTTC. This codes for CAGGADYNEQFF.